Sequencing of this T cell receptor beta chain was carried out in a study of naive and memory T cell subsets. Overall study findings and caveats: Clonotypes here are unpaired alpha or beta chain sequences. In naive cells, over 95% of TCR sequences were seen only once. Expression changes during T cell differentiation may affect RNA-based TCR counts.

V was pared by 1 base and J by 4 bases, with 13 bases between. CDR3 length: 16 amino acids. In germline, CDR1 is MNHNY, CDR2 SVGAGI (reference sequence). As regards this clonotype: The antigen remains undetermined.

From the second PCR step, alpha and beta chains were amplified apart. An equimolar mix of two oligonucleotides served as the beta constant-region primer for TRBC1 and TRBC2. Nested alpha and beta constant-region primers with the SP2 primer drove four PCR rounds on ligated cDNA. TCRdb used MiXCR to reprocess the UMI-ligation and nested PCR reads, holding one entry per CDR3 protein. The table has tens of thousands of distinct CDR3 sequences, over 8.5% seen once. This rearrangement joins TRBV6-6 to TRBJ2-2; perhaps TRBD2 as D (6 bases). The material sequenced was naive CD8+ T cells from blood. This receptor was identified in a human donor in good health. CDR3 DNA: TGTGCCAGCAGTTACTTTCGGGAGACGGGCACCGGGGAGCTGTTTTTT. It is translated as CASSYFRETGTGELFF.